Listed below are T cell receptor beta chains from one sample, sequenced in a study of patients and donors after allogeneic stem cell transplantation. TCRdb used MiXCR to reprocess the RT-PCR reads, holding one entry per CDR3 protein. The sample lists more than 850,000 distinct CDR3 sequences, roughly 18% occurring once. Sequenced sample: blood, either unsorted or a sorted T cell fraction (not recorded which). The receptors come from a human donor who was either an allogeneic HSCT recipient or a stem cell or donor lymphocyte infusion donor (not recorded which). It is not recorded whose cells these are; they may come from a transplant donor. The CDR3 runs from the conserved cysteine through the conserved F or W. The order of the fields is J gene, D gene, CDR3 length, V gene, CDR3 protein. D genes are given only for firm matches.

TRBJ2-7	TRBD2	14	TRBV20-1	CSARDLSGTYEQYF
TRBJ2-2	.	12	TRBV4-3	CASSQLLGELFF
TRBJ2-1	TRBD2	14	TRBV10-3	CAISDPTSADEQFF
TRBJ2-2	.	15	TRBV6-2/TRBV6-3	CASSHQGAGTGELFF
TRBJ1-2	.	12	TRBV10-3	CATGTPNYGYTF
TRBJ2-7	TRBD1	15	TRBV10-3	CAISGAGTGSIKQYF
TRBJ2-5	TRBD2	14	TRBV24-1	CATSDPRGQETQYF
TRBJ1-1	.	16	TRBV5-1	CASSLSVGAVNTEAFF
TRBJ1-2	.	14	TRBV29-1	CSVEDLGQNYGYTF
TRBJ2-7	.	13	TRBV30	CAWSVRQFHEQYF
TRBJ2-7	TRBD1	15	TRBV20-1	CSASDRYRGPYEQYF
TRBJ1-6	.	16	TRBV7-9	CASSLARRGFGSPLHF
TRBJ2-6	.	15	TRBV9	CASSSGVPGANVLTF